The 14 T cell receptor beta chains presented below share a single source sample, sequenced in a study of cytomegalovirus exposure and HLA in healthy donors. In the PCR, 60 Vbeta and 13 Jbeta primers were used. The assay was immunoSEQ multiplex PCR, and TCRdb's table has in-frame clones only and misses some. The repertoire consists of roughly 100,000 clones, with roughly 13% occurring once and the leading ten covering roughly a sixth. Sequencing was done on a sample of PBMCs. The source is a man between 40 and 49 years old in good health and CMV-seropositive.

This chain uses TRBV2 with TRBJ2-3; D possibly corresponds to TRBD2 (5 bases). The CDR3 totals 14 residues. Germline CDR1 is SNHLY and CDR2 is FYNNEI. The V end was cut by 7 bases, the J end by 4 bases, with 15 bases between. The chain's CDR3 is CASISNGNSDTQYF. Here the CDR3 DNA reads TGTGCCAGCATTTCTAACGGGAATTCAGATACGCAGTATTTT.

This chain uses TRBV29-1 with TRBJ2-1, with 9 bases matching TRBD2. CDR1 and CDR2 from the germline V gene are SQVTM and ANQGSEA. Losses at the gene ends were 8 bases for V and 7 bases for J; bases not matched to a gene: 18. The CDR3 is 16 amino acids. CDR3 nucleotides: TGCAGCTCATCACTTATTAGCGGGAGTCGCGGGAATGAGCAGTTCTTC. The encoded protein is CSSSLISGSRGNEQFF.

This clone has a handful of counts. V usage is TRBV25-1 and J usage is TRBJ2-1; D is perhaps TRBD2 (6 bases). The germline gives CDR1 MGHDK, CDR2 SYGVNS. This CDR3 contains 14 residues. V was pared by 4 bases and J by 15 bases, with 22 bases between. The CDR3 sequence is CASSGTKRDFRRFF. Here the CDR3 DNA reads TGTGCCAGCAGTGGCACCAAACGGGACTTCCGTCGGTTCTTC. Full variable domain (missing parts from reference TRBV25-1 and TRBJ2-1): EADIYQTPRYLVIGTGKKITLECSQTMGHDKMYWYQQDPGMELHLIHYSYGVNSTEKGDLSSESTVSRIRTEHFPLTLESARPSHTSQYLCASSGTKRDFRRFFGPGTRLTVL.

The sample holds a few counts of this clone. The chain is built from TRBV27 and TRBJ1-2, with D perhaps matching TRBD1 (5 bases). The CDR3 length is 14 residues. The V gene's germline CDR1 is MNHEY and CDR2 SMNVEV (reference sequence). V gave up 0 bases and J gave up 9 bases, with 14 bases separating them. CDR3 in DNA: TGTGCCAGCAGTTTATCACTAAGGGGCGCGAGCTACACCTTC. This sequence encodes CASSLSLRGASYTF.

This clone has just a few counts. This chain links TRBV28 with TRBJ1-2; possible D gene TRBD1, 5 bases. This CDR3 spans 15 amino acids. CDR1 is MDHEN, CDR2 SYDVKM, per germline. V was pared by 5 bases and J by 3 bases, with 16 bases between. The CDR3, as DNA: TGTGCCAGCAGTCCGACGTTGGGGCCGTACTATGGCTACACCTTC. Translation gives CASSPTLGPYYGYTF.

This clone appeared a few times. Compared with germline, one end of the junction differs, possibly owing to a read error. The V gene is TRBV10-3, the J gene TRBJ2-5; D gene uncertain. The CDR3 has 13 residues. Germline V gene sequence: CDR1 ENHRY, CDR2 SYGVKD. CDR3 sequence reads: CAISELEIENQYF. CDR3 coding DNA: TGTGCCATCAGTGAGTTGGAGATAGAGAACCAGTACTTC.

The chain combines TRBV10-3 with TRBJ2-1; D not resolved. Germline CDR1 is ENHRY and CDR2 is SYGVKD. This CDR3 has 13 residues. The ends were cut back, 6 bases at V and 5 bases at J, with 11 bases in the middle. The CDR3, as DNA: TGTGCCATCAGATTTAGCAGAAACAATGAGCAGTTCTTC. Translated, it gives CAIRFSRNNEQFF.

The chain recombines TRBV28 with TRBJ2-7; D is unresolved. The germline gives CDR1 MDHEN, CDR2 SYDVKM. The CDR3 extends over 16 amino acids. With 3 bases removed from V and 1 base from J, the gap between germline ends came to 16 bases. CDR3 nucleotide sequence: TGTGCCAGCAGTTTCCCCCGGAGCCGTCGTTCCTACGAGCAGTACTTC. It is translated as CASSFPRSRRSYEQYF.

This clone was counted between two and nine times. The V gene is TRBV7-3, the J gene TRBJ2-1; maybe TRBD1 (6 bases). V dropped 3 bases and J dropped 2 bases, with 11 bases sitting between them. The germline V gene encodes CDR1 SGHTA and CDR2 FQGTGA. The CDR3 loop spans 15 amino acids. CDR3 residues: CASSLAGVAYNEQFF. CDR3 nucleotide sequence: TGTGCCAGCAGCTTGGCAGGGGTAGCCTACAATGAGCAGTTCTTC.

The CDR3 reads CASTTDRTITDTQYF. CDR3 DNA: TGTGCCAGCACCACCGACAGGACCATAACAGATACGCAGTATTTT. J is TRBJ2-3 and V is TRBV7-8; perhaps TRBD1 as D (6 bases). This CDR3 is 15 amino acids long. The germline gives CDR1 SGHVS, CDR2 FQNEAQ. V was cut by 7 bases and J by 3 bases, with 17 bases left in between.

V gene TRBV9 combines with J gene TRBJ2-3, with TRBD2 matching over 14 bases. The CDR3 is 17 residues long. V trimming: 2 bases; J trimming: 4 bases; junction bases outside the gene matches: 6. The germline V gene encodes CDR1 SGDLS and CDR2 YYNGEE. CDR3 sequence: CASSVRGTSGSSDTQYF. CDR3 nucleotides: TGTGCCAGCAGCGTGAGGGGGACTAGCGGGAGCTCAGATACGCAGTATTTT.

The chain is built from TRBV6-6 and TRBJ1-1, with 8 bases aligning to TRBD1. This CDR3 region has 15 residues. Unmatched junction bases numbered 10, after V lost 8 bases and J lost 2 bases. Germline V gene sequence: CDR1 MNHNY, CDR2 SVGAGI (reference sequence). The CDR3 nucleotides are TGTGCCAGCTCTTACACAGGACAGGGCAACACTGAAGCTTTCTTT. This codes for CASSYTGQGNTEAFF.

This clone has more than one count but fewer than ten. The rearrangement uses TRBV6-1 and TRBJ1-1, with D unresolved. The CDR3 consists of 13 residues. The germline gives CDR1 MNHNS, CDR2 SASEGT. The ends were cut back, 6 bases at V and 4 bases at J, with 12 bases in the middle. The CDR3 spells CASSKERSTEAFF. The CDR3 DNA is TGTGCCAGCAGCAAGGAGAGGAGCACTGAAGCTTTCTTT.

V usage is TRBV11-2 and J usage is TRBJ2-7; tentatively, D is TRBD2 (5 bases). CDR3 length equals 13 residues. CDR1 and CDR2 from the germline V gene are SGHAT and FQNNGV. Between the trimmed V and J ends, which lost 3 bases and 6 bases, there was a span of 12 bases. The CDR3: CASSFLEAGEQYF. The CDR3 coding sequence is TGTGCCAGCAGCTTTCTAGAGGCGGGCGAGCAGTACTTC.